The TCR beta chain under discussion was sequenced for a study of blood T cell repertoires in COVID-19. The overall study: Samples taken during acute and convalescent COVID-19 were collected in the United States, Italy and Spain. The analysed material was cDNA or gDNA that came from T cells, B-cell-depleted T cells, or PBMCs.

This CDR3 region has 11 residues. Per germline, CDR1 MDHEN and CDR2 SYDVKM. The ends were cut back, 2 bases at V and 5 bases at J, with 3 bases in the middle. Authors' analysis steps: Amplification of reference gene primers provided the estimated nucleated cell counts. Sequenced by immunoSEQ multiplex PCR; TCRdb stores in-frame clones only, minus some. For V, J and clone size, that table is used; D and trimming come from the DNA. The table lists 80,000 to 95,000 clones, 80% to 85% of them singletons. The sequence was collected from a woman older than 75 with active or convalescent COVID-19. Sample: peripheral blood. The V call is TRBV28, the J call TRBJ2-5; D not certain. The CDR3: CASSLLETQYF. CDR3 bases: TGTGCCAGCAGTTTACTCGAGACCCAGTACTTC. The full variable domain, in which reference TRBV28 and TRBJ2-5 provide the parts outside the CDR3, is DVKVTQSSRYLVKRTGEKVFLECVQDMDHENMFWYRQDPGLGLRLIYFSYDVKMKEKGDIPEGYSVSREKKERFSLILESASTNQTSMYLCASSLLETQYFGPGTRLLVL.